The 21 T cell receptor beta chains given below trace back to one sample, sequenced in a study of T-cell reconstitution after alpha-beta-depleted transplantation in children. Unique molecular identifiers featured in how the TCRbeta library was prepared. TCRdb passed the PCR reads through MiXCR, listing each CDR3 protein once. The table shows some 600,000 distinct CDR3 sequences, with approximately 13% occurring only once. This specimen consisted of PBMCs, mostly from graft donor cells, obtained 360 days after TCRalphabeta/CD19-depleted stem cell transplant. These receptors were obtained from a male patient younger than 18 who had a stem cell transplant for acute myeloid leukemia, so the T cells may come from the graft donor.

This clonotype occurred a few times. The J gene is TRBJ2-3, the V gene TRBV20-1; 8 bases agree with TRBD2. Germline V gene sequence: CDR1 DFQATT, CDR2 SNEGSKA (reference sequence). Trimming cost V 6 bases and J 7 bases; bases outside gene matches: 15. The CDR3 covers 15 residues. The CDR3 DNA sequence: TGCAGTGCAAGGAAAACGGGGGGGATGGGGAATACGCAGTATTTT. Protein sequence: CSARKTGGMGNTQYF.

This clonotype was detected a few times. Written as DNA, the CDR3 is TGTGCCAGCAGCGTAGCTGGGGGCTCTGGGGCCAACGTCCTGACTTTC. Encoded protein: CASSVAGGSGANVLTF. V gene TRBV9 combines with J gene TRBJ2-6; TRBD1 or TRBD2 may be the D gene (5 bases each). Germline V CDR1 and CDR2: SGDLS, YYNGEE. The CDR3 covers 16 residues. V dropped 0 bases and J dropped 0 bases, with 7 bases sitting between them.

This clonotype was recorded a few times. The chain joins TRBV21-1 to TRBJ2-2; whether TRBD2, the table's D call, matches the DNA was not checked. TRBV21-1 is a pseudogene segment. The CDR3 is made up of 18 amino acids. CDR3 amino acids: CASSRVTLGGPVTGELFF. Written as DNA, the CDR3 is TGTGCCAGCAGCAGAGTCACCTTGGGAGGGCCAGTCACCGGGGAGCTGTTTTTT.

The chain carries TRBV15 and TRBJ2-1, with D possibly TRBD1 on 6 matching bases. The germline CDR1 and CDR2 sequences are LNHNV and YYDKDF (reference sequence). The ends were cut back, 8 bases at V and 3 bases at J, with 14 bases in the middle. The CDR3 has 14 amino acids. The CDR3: CATWDKDSYNEQFF. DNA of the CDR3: TGTGCCACCTGGGACAAAGACAGCTACAATGAGCAGTTCTTC.

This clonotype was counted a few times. For the CDR3, the DNA is TGCAGCGTTGAAGTGGACGGCTCCTACGAGCAGTACTTC. This encodes CSVEVDGSYEQYF. The chain employs TRBV29-1 and TRBJ2-7; D gene ambiguous. The CDR3 totals 13 residues. CDR1 SQVTM and CDR2 ANQGSEA come from the germline V gene. Trimming pared 1 base from V and 0 bases from J, leaving 7 bases between.

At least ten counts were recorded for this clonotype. The CDR3 sequence is CASSLIPNNEQFF. The DNA of the CDR3 is TGCGCCAGCAGCTTGATCCCTAACAATGAGCAGTTCTTC. The chain recombines TRBV5-1 with TRBJ2-1, with D unclear. Germline V gene lookup returns CDR1 SGHRS and CDR2 YFSETQ. CDR3 length equals 13 residues. Trimming took 1 base from V and 5 from J, leaving 7 bases between them.

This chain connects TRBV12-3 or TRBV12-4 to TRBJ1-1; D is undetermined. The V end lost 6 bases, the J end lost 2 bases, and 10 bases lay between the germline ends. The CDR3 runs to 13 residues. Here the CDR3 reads CASSRTTNTEAFF. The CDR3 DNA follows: TGTGCCAGCAGCCGGACCACCAACACTGAAGCTTTCTTT.

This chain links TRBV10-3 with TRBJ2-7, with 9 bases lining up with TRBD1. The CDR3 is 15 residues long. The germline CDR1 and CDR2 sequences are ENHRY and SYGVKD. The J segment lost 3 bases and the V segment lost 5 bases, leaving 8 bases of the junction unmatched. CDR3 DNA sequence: TGTGCCATCAGTCCCACCGGGACAGGGAACTACGAGCAGTACTTC. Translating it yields CAISPTGTGNYEQYF.

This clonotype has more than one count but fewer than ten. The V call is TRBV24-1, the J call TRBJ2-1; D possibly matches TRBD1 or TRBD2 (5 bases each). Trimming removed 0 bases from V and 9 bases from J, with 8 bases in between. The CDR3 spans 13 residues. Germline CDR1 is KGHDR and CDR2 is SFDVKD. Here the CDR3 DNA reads TGTGCCACCAGTGATTTGGGGGCGGGTGAGCAGTTCTTC. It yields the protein CATSDLGAGEQFF.

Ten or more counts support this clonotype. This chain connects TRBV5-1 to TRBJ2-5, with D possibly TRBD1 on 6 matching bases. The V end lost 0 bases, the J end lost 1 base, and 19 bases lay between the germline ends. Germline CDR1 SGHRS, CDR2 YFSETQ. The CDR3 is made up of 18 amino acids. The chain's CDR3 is CASSLGGRPDSLQETQYF. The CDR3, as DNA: TGCGCCAGCAGCTTGGGAGGGAGACCGGACAGTCTCCAAGAGACCCAGTACTTC.

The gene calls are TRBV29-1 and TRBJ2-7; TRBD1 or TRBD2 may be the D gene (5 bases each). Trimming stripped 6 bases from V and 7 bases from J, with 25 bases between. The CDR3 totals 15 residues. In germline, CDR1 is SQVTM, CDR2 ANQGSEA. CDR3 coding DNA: TGCAGCGTCCTTGGCCGGGACCCACTACCCGTAGAGCAGTACTTC. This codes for CSVLGRDPLPVEQYF.

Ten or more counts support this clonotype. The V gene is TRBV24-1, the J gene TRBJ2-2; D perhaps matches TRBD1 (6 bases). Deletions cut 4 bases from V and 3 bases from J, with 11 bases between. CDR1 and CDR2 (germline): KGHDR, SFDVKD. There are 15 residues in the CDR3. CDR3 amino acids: CATSEPYRDTGELFF. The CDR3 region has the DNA TGTGCCACCAGTGAGCCCTACAGGGACACCGGGGAGCTGTTTTTT.

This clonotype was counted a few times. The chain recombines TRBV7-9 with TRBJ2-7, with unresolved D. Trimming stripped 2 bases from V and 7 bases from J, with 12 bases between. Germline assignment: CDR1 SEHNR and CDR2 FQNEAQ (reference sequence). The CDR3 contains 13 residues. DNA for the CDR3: TGTGCCAGCAGCTTAAGATGGGTTCAAGAGCAGTACTTC. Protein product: CASSLRWVQEQYF.

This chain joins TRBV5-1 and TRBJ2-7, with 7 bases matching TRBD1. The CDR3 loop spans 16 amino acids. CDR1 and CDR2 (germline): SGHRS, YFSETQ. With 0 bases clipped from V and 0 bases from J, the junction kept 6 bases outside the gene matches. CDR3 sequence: CASSLVWAGGSYEQYF. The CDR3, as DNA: TGCGCCAGCAGCTTGGTTTGGGCAGGGGGCTCCTACGAGCAGTACTTC.

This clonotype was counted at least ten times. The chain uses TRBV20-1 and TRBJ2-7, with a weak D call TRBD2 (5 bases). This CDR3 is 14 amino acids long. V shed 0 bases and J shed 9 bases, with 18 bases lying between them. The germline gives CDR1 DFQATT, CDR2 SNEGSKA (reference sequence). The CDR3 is CSARDGRGSDRQYF. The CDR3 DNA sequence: TGCAGTGCTAGAGATGGTCGAGGGTCAGATCGGCAGTACTTC.

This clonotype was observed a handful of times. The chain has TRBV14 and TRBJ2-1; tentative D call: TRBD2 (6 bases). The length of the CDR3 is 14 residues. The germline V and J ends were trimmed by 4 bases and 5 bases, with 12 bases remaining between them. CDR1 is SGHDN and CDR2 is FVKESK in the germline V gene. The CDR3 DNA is TGTGCCAGCAGCCTATCGGGAGTAAACAATGAGCAGTTCTTC. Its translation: CASSLSGVNNEQFF.

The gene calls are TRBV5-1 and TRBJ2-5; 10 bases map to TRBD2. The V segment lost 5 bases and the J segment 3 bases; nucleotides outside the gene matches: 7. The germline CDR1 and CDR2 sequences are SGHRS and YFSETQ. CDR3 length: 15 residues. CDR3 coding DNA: TGCGCCAGCAGGCTGGGACTAGCGCGCGAAGAGACCCAGTACTTC. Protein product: CASRLGLAREETQYF.

CDR3 region: CASSFRLGSNEQFF. In DNA form, the CDR3 reads TGTGCCAGCAGCTTTAGACTAGGTAGCAATGAGCAGTTCTTC. V gene TRBV7-6 combines with J gene TRBJ2-1; TRBD2 might be the D (6 bases). Deletions cut 3 bases from V and 6 bases from J, with 12 bases between. The V gene's germline CDR1 is SGHVS and CDR2 FNYEAQ. The CDR3 is 14 amino acids. The full variable domain, completed using reference TRBV7-6 and TRBJ2-1, is GAGVSQSPRYKVTKRGQDVALRCDPISGHVSLYWYRQALGQGPEFLTYFNYEAQQDKSGLPNDRFSAERPEGSISTLTIQRTEQRDSAMYRCASSFRLGSNEQFFGPGTRLTVL.

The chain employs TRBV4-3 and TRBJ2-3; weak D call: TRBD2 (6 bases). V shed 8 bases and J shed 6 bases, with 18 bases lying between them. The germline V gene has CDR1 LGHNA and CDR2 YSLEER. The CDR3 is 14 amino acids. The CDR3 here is CASSGGVFRDTQYF. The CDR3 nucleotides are TGCGCCAGCTCCGGGGGAGTCTTTAGGGATACGCAGTATTTT.

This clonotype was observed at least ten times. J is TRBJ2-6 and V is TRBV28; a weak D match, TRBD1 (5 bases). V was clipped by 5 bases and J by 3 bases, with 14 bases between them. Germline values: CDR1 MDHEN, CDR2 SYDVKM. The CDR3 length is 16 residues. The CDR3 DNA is TGTGCCAGCAGTCCCCGTGGGGCAGTTGGGGCCAACGTCCTGACTTTC. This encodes CASSPRGAVGANVLTF. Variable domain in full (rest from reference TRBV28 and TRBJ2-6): DVKVTQSSRYLVKRTGEKVFLECVQDMDHENMFWYRQDPGLGLRLIYFSYDVKMKEKGDIPEGYSVSREKKERFSLILESASTNQTSMYLCASSPRGAVGANVLTFGAGSRLTVL.

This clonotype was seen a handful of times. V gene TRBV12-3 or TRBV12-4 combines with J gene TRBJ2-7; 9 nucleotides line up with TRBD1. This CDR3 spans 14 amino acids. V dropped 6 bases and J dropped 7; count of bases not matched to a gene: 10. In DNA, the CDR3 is TGTGCCAGCAGCTCCGGGACAGGGTATAATGAGCAGTACTTC. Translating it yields CASSSGTGYNEQYF.